The 23 T cell receptor beta chains below come from one sample, sequenced in a study of human thymus T cells. During corrective heart surgery, resections were taken, and the thymus tissue came from them. The data were produced by immunoSEQ multiplex PCR, yet TCRdb's version contains in-frame clones alone and is incomplete. Of some 120,000 clones in the sample, about 95% were seen once. Sequenced sample: thymus tissue. The receptors were gathered from a boy under three years old with a congenital heart defect but otherwise immunologically healthy.

The rearrangement uses TRBV5-6 and TRBJ2-4; tentative D call: TRBD1 (6 bases). The CDR3 runs to 12 residues. Germline CDR1 and CDR2: SGHDT and YYEEEE. V shed 0 bases and J shed 12 bases, with 10 bases lying between them. The CDR3 spells CASSLDGTTQYF. CDR3 in DNA: TGTGCCAGCAGCTTGGACGGGACAACTCAGTACTTC.

This chain uses TRBV9 with TRBJ2-3; 14 bases agree with TRBD2. CDR1 is SGDLS, CDR2 YYNGEE, per germline. With V trimmed by 3 bases and J by 3 bases, 9 bases remained unmatched. The CDR3 has 18 residues. The CDR3 here is CASSAEGTSGGGTDTQYF. CDR3 sequence (DNA): TGTGCCAGCAGCGCCGAGGGGACTAGCGGGGGCGGGACAGATACGCAGTATTTT.

This clone was detected only a few times. The chain is built from TRBV20-1 and TRBJ1-1; unclear D gene. The CDR3 covers 10 residues. Germline values: CDR1 DFQATT, CDR2 SNEGSKA (reference sequence). CDR3 coding DNA: TGCACCCCTGACCCCTTTGAAGCTTTCTTT. Amino acids: CTPDPFEAFF.

The J gene is TRBJ2-1, the V gene TRBV30; D remains ambiguous. The V gene's germline CDR1 is GTSNPN and CDR2 SVGIG (reference sequence). The CDR3 loop spans 13 amino acids. V gave up 3 bases and J gave up 7 bases, with 13 bases separating them. CDR3 loop: CAWSNRAPNEQFF. The CDR3 nucleotides read TGTGCCTGGAGCAACCGGGCCCCAAATGAGCAGTTCTTC.

This chain uses TRBV7-8 with TRBJ2-7; 13 nucleotides line up with TRBD2. Looked up from germline, CDR1 is SGHVS and CDR2 is FQNEAQ. The CDR3 is 16 residues long. V shed 5 bases, J shed 7 bases, and the junction held 11 bases outside the gene matches. For the CDR3, the DNA is TGTGCCAGCAGCCCCCGCCGGGGACTAGCGGGGACGGAGCAGTACTTC. This encodes CASSPRRGLAGTEQYF.

The rearrangement joins TRBV10-2 to TRBJ1-2, with D tentatively TRBD1 (5 bases). Germline CDR1 reads WSHSY; CDR2 reads SAAADI. Deletions cut 2 bases from V and 6 bases from J, with 7 bases between. The CDR3 is 12 amino acids. The CDR3 bases are TGCGCCAGCAGTGAGATAGGGGATGGCTACACCTTC. This translates into CASSEIGDGYTF.

The rearrangement links TRBV27 to TRBJ2-2, with TRBD1 as a possible D gene (6 bases). Germline V gene data show CDR1 as MNHEY and CDR2 as SMNVEV (reference sequence). The germline V and J ends were trimmed by 0 bases and 8 bases, with 7 bases remaining between them. The CDR3 contains 13 residues. The CDR3 DNA reads as TGTGCCAGCAGTTTATCAGGGGGTGGGGAGCTGTTTTTT. Its protein product is CASSLSGGGELFF.

The V call is TRBV4-3, the J call TRBJ2-1; a possible D gene is TRBD2 (5 bases). CDR3 size: 17 residues. CDR1 is LGHNA, CDR2 YSLEER, per germline. The germline V and J ends were trimmed by 4 bases and 2 bases, with 18 bases remaining between them. The CDR3 DNA reads as TGCGCCAGCAGCCGCGATAGCGTCTCCTACCCCTACAATGAGCAGTTCTTC. Amino acids: CASSRDSVSYPYNEQFF.

The J gene is TRBJ2-2, the V gene TRBV27; D might be TRBD2 (7 bases). Per germline, CDR1 MNHEY and CDR2 SMNVEV (reference sequence). The CDR3 runs 14 residues. The ends were cut back, 8 bases at V and 1 base at J, with 11 bases in the middle. CDR3 region: CASGLGGNTGELFF. DNA for the CDR3: TGTGCCAGCGGACTAGGGGGGAACACCGGGGAGCTGTTTTTT.

V usage is TRBV5-1 and J usage is TRBJ2-1; no firm D call. The length of the CDR3 is 13 residues. The germline CDR1 and CDR2 sequences are SGHRS and YFSETQ. Trimming left V 2 bases short and J 8 bases short, with 11 bases between. Written as DNA, the CDR3 is TGCGCCAGCAGCTTCTCGAGGCTCCATGAGCAGTTCTTC. Translated: CASSFSRLHEQFF.

The chain combines TRBV18 with TRBJ1-2; 7 bases agree with TRBD1. This CDR3 region has 16 residues. Germline CDR1 and CDR2: KGHSH and LQKENI. Trimming at V came to 0 bases and at J to 8 bases, leaving 12 bases not matched to a gene. CDR3 in DNA: TGTGCCAGCTCACCACCCGGCGGCTTTCAGGGGGGCGGCTACACCTTC. Translation gives CASSPPGGFQGGGYTF. The full variable domain, its missing parts supplied by reference TRBV18 and TRBJ1-2, is NAGVMQNPRHLVRRRGQEARLRCSPMKGHSHVYWYRQLPEEGLKFMVYLQKENIIDESGMPKERFSAEFPKEGPSILRIQQVVRGDSAAYFCASSPPGGFQGGGYTFGSGTRLTVV.

J is TRBJ1-1 and V is TRBV30; unclear D gene. The CDR3 runs 14 residues. Per germline, CDR1 GTSNPN and CDR2 SVGIG (reference sequence). The V and J ends lost 3 bases and 0 bases respectively, with 11 bases between them. CDR3 region: CAWRRAPMNTEAFF. CDR3 bases: TGTGCCTGGAGAAGGGCCCCCATGAACACTGAAGCTTTCTTT.

The chain combines TRBV4-1 with TRBJ1-2; possibly TRBD1 for D (6 bases). V was shortened by 0 bases and J by 5 bases, with 16 bases between the two germline ends. Germline loops: CDR1 MGHRA, CDR2 YSYEKL. The CDR3 consists of 16 residues. The CDR3 DNA sequence: TGCGCCAGCAGCCAAGAAGGGTTAACAGGGAAGTATGGCTACACCTTC. Translated, it gives CASSQEGLTGKYGYTF.

V and J are TRBV10-1 and TRBJ2-7; possibly TRBD1 for D (5 bases). The CDR3 has 14 amino acids. CDR1 and CDR2 (germline): WNHNN, SYGVQD (reference sequence). V was pared by 3 bases and J by 0 bases, with 9 bases between. The CDR3 DNA sequence: TGCGCCAGCAGTGAAGGGGAAAACTCCTACGAGCAGTACTTC. It specifies CASSEGENSYEQYF.

V and J are TRBV7-9 and TRBJ2-3; tentative D call: TRBD2 (6 bases). CDR3 size: 13 residues. Germline V gives CDR1 SEHNR, CDR2 FQNEAQ (reference sequence). The V end lost 0 bases, the J end lost 7 bases, and 8 bases lay between the germline ends. The CDR3, as DNA: TGTGCCAGCAGCTTAGCTAGCGGATATACGCAGTATTTT. Amino acid sequence: CASSLASGYTQYF.

This chain links TRBV28 with TRBJ2-7; D is perhaps TRBD2 (5 bases). The CDR3 is 14 amino acids. Germline-derived CDR1 and CDR2 are MDHEN and SYDVKM. With 10 bases removed from V and 0 bases from J, the gap between germline ends came to 16 bases. The DNA of the CDR3 is TGTGCCACCCAACGGGGTCCGAGCTCCTACGAGCAGTACTTC. Protein product: CATQRGPSSYEQYF.

The rearrangement uses TRBV30 and TRBJ2-5; TRBD2 is a possible D gene (5 bases). Germline V gene lookup returns CDR1 GTSNPN and CDR2 SVGIG (reference sequence). Trimming cost V 0 bases and J 10 bases, with 21 bases left between them. This CDR3 region has 15 residues. The CDR3 here is CAWSVQSSFRWFQYF. The CDR3 DNA sequence: TGTGCCTGGAGTGTACAGTCTAGCTTTCGTTGGTTCCAGTACTTC.

The chain uses TRBV11-2 and TRBJ1-6, with D possibly matching TRBD1 (6 bases). V was clipped by 6 bases and J by 10 bases, with 19 bases between them. The germline V gene encodes CDR1 SGHAT and CDR2 FQNNGV. The CDR3 has 15 residues. The CDR3 reads CASSNQGSHQSPLHF. CDR3 in DNA: TGTGCCAGCAGTAATCAGGGGTCCCACCAATCACCCCTCCACTTT.

This chain uses TRBV28 with TRBJ2-3; D gene unclear. V lost 4 bases and J 1 base, leaving 15 bases between the germline ends. Germline V gene data show CDR1 as MDHEN and CDR2 as SYDVKM. The CDR3 runs 16 residues. The CDR3 sequence is CASSSPGPEGTDTQYF. The CDR3 bases are TGTGCCAGCAGTTCCCCGGGCCCTGAGGGCACAGATACGCAGTATTTT.

The chain carries TRBV7-9 and TRBJ2-5; 10 bases match TRBD1. V lost 3 bases to trimming and J lost 5 bases; unmatched junction nucleotides: 9. Germline V CDR1 and CDR2: SEHNR, FQNEAQ (reference sequence). The CDR3 is made up of 16 amino acids. In nucleotides, the CDR3 is TGTGCCAGCAGCTTGGTCCGGGACAGGGGCCGGGAGACCCAGTACTTC. Translating gives CASSLVRDRGRETQYF. The whole variable domain, remainder taken from reference TRBV7-9 and TRBJ2-5, is DTGVSQNPRHKITKRGQNVTFRCDPISEHNRLYWYRQTLGQGPEFLTYFQNEAQLEKSRLLSDRFSAERPKGSFSTLEIQRTEQGDSAMYLCASSLVRDRGRETQYFGPGTRLLVL.

V usage is TRBV28 and J usage is TRBJ1-4; maybe TRBD1 (5 bases). Deletions cut 3 bases from V and 6 bases from J, with 11 bases between. This CDR3 region has 14 residues. Germline CDR1 MDHEN, CDR2 SYDVKM. CDR3 in amino acids: CASSFEGTDEKLFF. CDR3 DNA sequence: TGTGCCAGCAGTTTTGAAGGGACGGATGAAAAACTGTTTTTT.

The V gene is TRBV5-6, the J gene TRBJ2-6; D is uncertain. Between the trimmed V and J ends, which lost 4 bases and 0 bases, there was a span of 14 bases. The germline CDR1 and CDR2 sequences are SGHDT and YYEEEE. The CDR3 spans 17 residues. The CDR3 DNA sequence: TGTGCCAGCAGCCTTCACCGTGTCCCCTCTGGGGCCAACGTCCTGACTTTC. As protein: CASSLHRVPSGANVLTF. Supplemented by reference TRBV5-6 and TRBJ2-6, the full variable domain reads DAGVTQSPTHLIKTRGQQVTLRCSPKSGHDTVSWYQQALGQGPQFIFQYYEEEERQRGNFPDRFSGHQFPNYSSELNVNALLLGDSALYLCASSLHRVPSGANVLTFGAGSRLTVL.

This chain joins TRBV12-5 and TRBJ1-6; a weak D match, TRBD1 (6 bases). The V gene's germline CDR1 is LGHNT and CDR2 FRNRAP. The CDR3 is made up of 19 amino acids. Trimming took 2 bases from V and 7 from J, leaving 24 bases between them. The CDR3 region is CASGLFYRQDEDQNSPLHF. CDR3 bases: TGTGCTAGTGGTTTGTTCTACCGACAGGATGAGGATCAGAATTCACCCCTCCACTTT. Complete variable domain (other parts from reference TRBV12-5 and TRBJ1-6): DARVTQTPRHKVTEMGQEVTMRCQPILGHNTVFWYRQTMMQGLELLAYFRNRAPLDDSGMPKDRFSAEMPDATLATLKIQPSEPRDSAVYFCASGLFYRQDEDQNSPLHFGNGTRLTVT.